This record covers a single T cell receptor (beta chain). Its antigen is undetermined. One heparinised blood draw, averaging about 100 mL, came from each donor. Staining for CD45RO/CCR7/CD25/CD127/CD95/CD27 allowed sorting of CD4+ naive, central memory, regulatory and stem cell-like memory cells. Over 95% purity was reached by all sorted populations. This sample was taken from a study of beta chain features in type 1 diabetes. Study observations and caveats: Within each of all four CD4+ subsets, Type 1 diabetes patients had TCRB CDR3s that were moderately but significantly shorter.

V gave up 3 bases and J gave up 4 bases; unmatched junction bases: 2. This CDR3 comprises 13 residues. Germline-derived CDR1 and CDR2 are LNHDA and SQIVND (reference sequence). The investigators reverse transcribed all of the isolated RNA, so they sequenced expressed TCRB transcripts. The assay was immunoSEQ multiplex PCR, and TCRdb's table has in-frame clones only and misses some. This sample has hundreds of thousands of clones; approximately 16% occur once, and the top ten carry approximately 0.015%. The rearrangement uses TRBV19 and TRBJ1-1, with TRBD1 matching over 7 bases. What was sequenced was naive CD4+ T cells from blood. This sequence was found in a man aged 18 to 35 with type 1 diabetes. The chain's CDR3 is CASSINRGTEAFF. CDR3 nucleotide sequence: TGTGCCAGTAGTATTAACAGGGGCACTGAAGCTTTCTTT.